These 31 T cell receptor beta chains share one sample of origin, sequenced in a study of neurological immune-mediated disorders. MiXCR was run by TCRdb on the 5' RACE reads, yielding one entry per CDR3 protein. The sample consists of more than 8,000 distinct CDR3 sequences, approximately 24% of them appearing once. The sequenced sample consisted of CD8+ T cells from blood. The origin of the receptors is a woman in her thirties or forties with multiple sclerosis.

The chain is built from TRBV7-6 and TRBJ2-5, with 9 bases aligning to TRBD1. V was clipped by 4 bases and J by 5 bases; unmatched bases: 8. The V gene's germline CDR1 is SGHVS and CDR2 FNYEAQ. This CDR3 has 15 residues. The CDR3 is CASSYGTGLHETQYF. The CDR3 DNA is TGTGCCAGCAGCTACGGGACAGGGTTGCATGAGACCCAGTACTTC.

DNA for the CDR3: TGTGCCAGCAGTCCGTACAGGGGGCGAGACCAGCCCCAGCATTTT. Translated: CASSPYRGRDQPQHF. The V and J genes are TRBV12-3 or TRBV12-4 and TRBJ1-5; 9 bases fit TRBD1. This CDR3 contains 15 residues. Unmatched junction bases numbered 9, after V lost 5 bases and J lost 7 bases.

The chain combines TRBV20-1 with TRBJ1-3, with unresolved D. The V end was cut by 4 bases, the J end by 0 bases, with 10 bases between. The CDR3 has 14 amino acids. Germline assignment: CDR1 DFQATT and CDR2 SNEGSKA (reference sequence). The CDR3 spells CSATGSSSGNTIYF. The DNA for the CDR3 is TGCAGTGCTACGGGATCGAGCTCTGGAAACACCATATATTTT.

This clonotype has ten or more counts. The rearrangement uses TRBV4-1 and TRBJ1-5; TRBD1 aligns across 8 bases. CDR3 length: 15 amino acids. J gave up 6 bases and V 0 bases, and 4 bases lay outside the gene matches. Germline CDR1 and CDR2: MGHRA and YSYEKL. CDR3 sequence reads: CASSQEDREGQPQHF. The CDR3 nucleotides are TGCGCCAGCAGCCAAGAGGACAGGGAGGGTCAGCCCCAGCATTTT.

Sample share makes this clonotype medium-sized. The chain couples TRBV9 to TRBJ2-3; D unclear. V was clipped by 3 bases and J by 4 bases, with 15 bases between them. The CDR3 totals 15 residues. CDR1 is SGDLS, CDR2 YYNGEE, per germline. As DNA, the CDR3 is TGTGCCAGCAGCGCGGACGCGGCGACCCCAGATACGCAGTATTTT. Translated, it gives CASSADAATPDTQYF.

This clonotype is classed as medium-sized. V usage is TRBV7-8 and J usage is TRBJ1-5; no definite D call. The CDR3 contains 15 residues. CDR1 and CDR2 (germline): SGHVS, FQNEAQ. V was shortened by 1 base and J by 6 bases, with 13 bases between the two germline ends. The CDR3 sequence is CASSLVSTVRQPQHF. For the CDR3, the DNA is TGTGCCAGCAGCTTAGTCTCCACCGTTCGTCAGCCCCAGCATTTT.

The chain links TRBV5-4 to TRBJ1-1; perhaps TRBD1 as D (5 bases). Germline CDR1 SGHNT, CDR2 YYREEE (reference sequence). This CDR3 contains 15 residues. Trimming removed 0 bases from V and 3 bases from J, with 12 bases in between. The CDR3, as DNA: TGTGCCAGCAGCTTGGTGGGGCTCGGGGACACTGAAGCTTTCTTT. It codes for CASSLVGLGDTEAFF.

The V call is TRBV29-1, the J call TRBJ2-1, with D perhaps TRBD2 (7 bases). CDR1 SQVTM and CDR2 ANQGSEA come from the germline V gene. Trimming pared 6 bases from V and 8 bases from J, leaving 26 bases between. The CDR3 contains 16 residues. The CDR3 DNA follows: TGCAGCGTGGGGGGCCCCATAGCGGGCCTGAGGGATGAGCAGTTCTTC. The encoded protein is CSVGGPIAGLRDEQFF.

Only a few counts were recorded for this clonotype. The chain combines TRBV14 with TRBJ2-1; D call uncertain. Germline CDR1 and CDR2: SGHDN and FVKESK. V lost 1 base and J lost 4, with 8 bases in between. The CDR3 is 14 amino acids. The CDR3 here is CASSQVSGYNEQFF. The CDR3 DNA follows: TGTGCCAGCAGCCAAGTTTCGGGTTACAATGAGCAGTTCTTC. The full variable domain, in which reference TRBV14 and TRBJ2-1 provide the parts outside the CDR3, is EAGVTQFPSHSVIEKGQTVTLRCDPISGHDNLYWYRRVMGKEIKFLLHFVKESKQDESGMPNNRFLAERTGGTYSTLKVQPAELEDSGVYFCASSQVSGYNEQFFGPGTRLTVL.

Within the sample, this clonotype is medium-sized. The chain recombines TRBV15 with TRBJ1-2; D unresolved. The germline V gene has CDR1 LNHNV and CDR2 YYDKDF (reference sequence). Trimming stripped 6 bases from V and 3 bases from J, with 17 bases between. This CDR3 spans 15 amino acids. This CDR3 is CATSSRTIHYYGYTF. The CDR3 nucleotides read TGTGCCACCAGTTCGCGGACGATACACTACTATGGCTACACCTTC.

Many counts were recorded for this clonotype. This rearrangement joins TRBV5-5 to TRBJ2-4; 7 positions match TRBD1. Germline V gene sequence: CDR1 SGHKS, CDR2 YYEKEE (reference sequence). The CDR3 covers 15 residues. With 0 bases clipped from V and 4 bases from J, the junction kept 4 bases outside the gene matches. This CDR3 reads CASSLAGDSKNIQYF. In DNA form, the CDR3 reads TGTGCCAGCAGCTTGGCCGGGGACAGTAAAAACATTCAGTACTTC.

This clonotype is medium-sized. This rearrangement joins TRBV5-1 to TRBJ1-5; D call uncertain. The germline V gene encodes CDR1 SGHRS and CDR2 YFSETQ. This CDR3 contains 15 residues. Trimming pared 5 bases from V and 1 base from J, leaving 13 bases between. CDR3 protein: CASSLFPDSNQPQHF. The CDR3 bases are TGCGCCAGCAGTCTGTTCCCGGACAGCAATCAGCCCCAGCATTTT.

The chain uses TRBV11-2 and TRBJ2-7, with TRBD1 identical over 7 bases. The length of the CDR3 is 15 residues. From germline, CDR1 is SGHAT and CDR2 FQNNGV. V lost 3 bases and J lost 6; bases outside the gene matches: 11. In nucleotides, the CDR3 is TGTGCCAGCAGCTTTTCGGCTAACAGGGGATCCGAGCAGTACTTC. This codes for CASSFSANRGSEQYF.

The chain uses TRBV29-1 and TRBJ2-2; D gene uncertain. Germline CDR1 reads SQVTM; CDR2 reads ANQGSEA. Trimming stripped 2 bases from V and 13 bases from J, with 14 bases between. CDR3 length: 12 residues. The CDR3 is CSVEIETALLFF. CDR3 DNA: TGCAGCGTTGAAATAGAAACAGCACTGCTGTTTTTT.

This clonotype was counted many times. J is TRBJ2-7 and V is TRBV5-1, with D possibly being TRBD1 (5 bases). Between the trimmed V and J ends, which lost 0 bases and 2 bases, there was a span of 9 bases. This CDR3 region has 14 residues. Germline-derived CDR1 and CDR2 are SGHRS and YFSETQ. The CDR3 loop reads CASSLEAGPYEQYF. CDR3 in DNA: TGCGCCAGCAGCTTGGAGGCAGGGCCCTACGAGCAGTACTTC.

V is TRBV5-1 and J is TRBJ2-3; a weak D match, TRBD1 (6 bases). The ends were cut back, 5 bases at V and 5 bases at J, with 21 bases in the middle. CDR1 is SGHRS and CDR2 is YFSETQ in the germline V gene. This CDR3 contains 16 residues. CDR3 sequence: CASRKDSRGEGDTQYF. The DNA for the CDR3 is TGCGCCAGCAGGAAGGACTCCAGGGGAGAAGGAGATACGCAGTATTTT.

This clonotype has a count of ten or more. The CDR3, as DNA: TGTGCCAGCAGCTTAGTAACCTCAGGGAACACTGAAGCTTTCTTT. It encodes CASSLVTSGNTEAFF. The gene calls are TRBV7-9 and TRBJ1-1; D remains ambiguous. V lost 1 base and J 1 base, leaving 10 bases between the germline ends. Germline CDR1 and CDR2: SEHNR and FQNEAQ (reference sequence). CDR3 size: 15 residues.

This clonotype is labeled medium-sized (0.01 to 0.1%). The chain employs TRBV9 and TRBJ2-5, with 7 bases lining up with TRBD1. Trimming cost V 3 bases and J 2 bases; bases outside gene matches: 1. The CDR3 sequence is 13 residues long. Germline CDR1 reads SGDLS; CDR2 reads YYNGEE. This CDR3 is CASSGDRQETQYF. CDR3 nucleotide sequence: TGTGCCAGCAGCGGGGACAGACAAGAGACCCAGTACTTC.

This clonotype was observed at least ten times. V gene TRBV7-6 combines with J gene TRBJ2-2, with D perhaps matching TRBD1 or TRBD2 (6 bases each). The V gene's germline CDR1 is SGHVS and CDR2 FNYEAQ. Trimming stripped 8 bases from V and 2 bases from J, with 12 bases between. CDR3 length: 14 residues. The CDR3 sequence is CASGGGVNTGELFF. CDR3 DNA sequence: TGTGCCAGCGGGGGCGGGGTAAACACCGGGGAGCTGTTTTTT.

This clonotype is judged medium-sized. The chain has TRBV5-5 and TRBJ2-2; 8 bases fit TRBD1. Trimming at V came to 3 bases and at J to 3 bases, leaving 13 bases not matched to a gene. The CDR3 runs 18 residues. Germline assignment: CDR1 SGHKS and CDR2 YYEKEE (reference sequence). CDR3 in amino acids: CASSYRIGSGGYTGELFF. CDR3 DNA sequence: TGTGCCAGCAGCTATCGCATCGGGTCAGGGGGCTACACCGGGGAGCTGTTTTTT. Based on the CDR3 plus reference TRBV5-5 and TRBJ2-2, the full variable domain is DAGVTQSPTHLIKTRGQQVTLRCSPISGHKSVSWYQQVLGQGPQFIFQYYEKEERGRGNFPDRFSARQFPNYSSELNVNALLLGDSALYLCASSYRIGSGGYTGELFFGEGSRLTVL.

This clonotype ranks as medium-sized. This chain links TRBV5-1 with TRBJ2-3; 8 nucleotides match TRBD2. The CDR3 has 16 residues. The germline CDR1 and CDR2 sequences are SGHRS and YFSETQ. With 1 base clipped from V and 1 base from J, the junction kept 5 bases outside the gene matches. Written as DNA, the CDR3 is TGCGCCAGCAGCTTGATCAGCGGGGGACGCACAGATACGCAGTATTTT. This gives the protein CASSLISGGRTDTQYF.

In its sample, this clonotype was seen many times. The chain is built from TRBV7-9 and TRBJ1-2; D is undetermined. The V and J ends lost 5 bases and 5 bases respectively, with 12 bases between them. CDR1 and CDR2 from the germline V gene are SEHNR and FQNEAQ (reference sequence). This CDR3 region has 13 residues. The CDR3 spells CASSPTGVYGYTF. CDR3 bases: TGTGCCAGCAGCCCTACGGGAGTTTATGGCTACACCTTC. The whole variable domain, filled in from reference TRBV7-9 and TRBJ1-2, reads DTGVSQNPRHKITKRGQNVTFRCDPISEHNRLYWYRQTLGQGPEFLTYFQNEAQLEKSRLLSDRFSAERPKGSFSTLEIQRTEQGDSAMYLCASSPTGVYGYTFGSGTRLTVV.

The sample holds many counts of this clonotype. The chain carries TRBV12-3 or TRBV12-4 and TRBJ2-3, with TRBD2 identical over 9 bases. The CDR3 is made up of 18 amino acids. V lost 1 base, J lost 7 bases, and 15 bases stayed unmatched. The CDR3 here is CASSLELLRGGTPNTQYF. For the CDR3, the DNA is TGTGCCAGCAGTTTAGAGCTCCTGCGGGGGGGGACCCCAAATACGCAGTATTTT.

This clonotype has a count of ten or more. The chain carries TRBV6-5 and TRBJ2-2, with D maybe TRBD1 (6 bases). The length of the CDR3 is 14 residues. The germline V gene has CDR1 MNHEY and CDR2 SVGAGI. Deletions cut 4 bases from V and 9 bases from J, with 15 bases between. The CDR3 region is CASSFGQYPRELFF. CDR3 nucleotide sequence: TGTGCCAGCAGTTTCGGACAGTACCCCCGGGAGCTGTTTTTT.

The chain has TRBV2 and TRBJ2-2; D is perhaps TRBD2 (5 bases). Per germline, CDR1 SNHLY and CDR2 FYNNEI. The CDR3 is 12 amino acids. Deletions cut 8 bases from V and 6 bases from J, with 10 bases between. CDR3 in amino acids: CASGSRAGELFF. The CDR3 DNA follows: TGTGCCAGCGGGAGTAGGGCCGGGGAGCTGTTTTTT.

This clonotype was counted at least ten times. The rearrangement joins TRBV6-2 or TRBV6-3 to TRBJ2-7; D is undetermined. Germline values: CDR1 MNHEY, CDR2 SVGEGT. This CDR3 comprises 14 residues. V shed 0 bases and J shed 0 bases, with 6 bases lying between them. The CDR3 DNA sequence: TGTGCCAGCAGTTACTCGGCCAGCTCCTACGAGCAGTACTTC. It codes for CASSYSASSYEQYF.

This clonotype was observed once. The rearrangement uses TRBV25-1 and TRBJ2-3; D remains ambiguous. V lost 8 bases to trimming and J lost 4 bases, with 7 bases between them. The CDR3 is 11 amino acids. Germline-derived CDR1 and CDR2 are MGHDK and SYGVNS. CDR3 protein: CASRRSDTQYF. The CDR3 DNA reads TGTGCCAGCCGAAGGTCAGATACGCAGTATTTT.

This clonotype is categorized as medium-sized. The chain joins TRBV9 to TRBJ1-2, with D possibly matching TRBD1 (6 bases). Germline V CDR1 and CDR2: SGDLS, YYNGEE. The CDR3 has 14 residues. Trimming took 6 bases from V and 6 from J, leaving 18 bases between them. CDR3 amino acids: CASNTWGGRNGYTF. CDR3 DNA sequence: TGTGCCAGCAACACCTGGGGGGGGCGGAATGGCTACACCTTC.

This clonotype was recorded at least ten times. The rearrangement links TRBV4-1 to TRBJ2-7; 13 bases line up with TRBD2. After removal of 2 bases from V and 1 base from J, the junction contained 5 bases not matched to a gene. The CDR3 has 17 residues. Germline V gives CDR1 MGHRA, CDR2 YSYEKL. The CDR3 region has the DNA TGCGCCAGCAGCCAATCACTAGCGGGGGGGTCTTCCTACGAGCAGTACTTC. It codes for CASSQSLAGGSSYEQYF.

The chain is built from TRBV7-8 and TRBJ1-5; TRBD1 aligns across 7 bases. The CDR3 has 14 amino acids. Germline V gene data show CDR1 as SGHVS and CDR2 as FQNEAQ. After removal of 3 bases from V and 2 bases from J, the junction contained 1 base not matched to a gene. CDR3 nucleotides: TGTGCCAGCAGCTTTACAGGGGGCAATCAGCCCCAGCATTTT. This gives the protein CASSFTGGNQPQHF.

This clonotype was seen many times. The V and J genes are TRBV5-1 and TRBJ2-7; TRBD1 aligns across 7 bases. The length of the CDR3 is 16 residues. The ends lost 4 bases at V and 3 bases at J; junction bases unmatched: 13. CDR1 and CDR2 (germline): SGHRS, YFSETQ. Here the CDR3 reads CASSLDTGTVFYEQYF. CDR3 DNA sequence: TGCGCCAGCAGCCTGGATACCGGGACAGTGTTCTACGAGCAGTACTTC. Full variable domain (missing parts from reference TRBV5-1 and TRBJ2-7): KAGVTQTPRYLIKTRGQQVTLSCSPISGHRSVSWYQQTPGQGLQFLFEYFSETQRNKGNFPGRFSGRQFSNSRSEMNVSTLELGDSALYLCASSLDTGTVFYEQYFGPGTRLTVT.